This is a list of T cell receptor beta chains from one sample in a study of spatial heterogeneity in lung cancer. TCRdb re-called the 5' RACE reads with MiXCR, one entry per CDR3 protein. The sample includes thousands of distinct CDR3 sequences, roughly 5.5% seen only once; the top ten take about 24%. The sequencing here drew on lung tumor tissue, taken at surgery. These receptors all stem from a female donor with early-stage non-small cell lung cancer. Both conserved end residues are part of each CDR3. D genes are given only for firm matches. The size of a clone is reported for some rows only, either as once, few or many, or as a class for expanded clones.

clone size | J gene | V gene | D gene | CDR3 protein | CDR3 DNA
many | TRBJ2-1 | TRBV4-3 | TRBD2 | CASSRLTSGRGSYNEQFF | TGCGCCAGCAGCCGATTGACTAGCGGGAGAGGCTCCTACAATGAGCAGTTCTTC
- | TRBJ2-7 | TRBV3-1 | TRBD1 | CASSQTTGSSYEQYF | TGTGCCAGCAGCCAAACGACAGGGAGCTCCTACGAGCAGTACTTC
once | TRBJ2-1 | TRBV3-1 | - | CASSILQRSYNKQFF | TGTGCCAGCAGCATACTTCAGCGGTCCTACAATAAGCAGTTCTTC
many | TRBJ2-1 | TRBV7-2 | - | CASSRDVGSYNEQFF | TGTGCCAGCAGCCGGGACGTAGGCTCCTACAATGAGCAGTTCTTC
many | TRBJ1-3 | TRBV29-1 | - | CSVAKVRTDGNTIYF | TGCAGCGTTGCGAAGGTGAGGACAGATGGAAACACCATATATTTT
many | TRBJ2-2 | TRBV6-5 | - | CATRDTNTGELFF | TGTGCCACCCGAGACACCAACACCGGGGAGCTGTTTTTT
few | TRBJ2-7 | TRBV27 | TRBD2 | CASSLALAGSYEQYF | TGTGCCAGCAGTTTAGCGCTAGCGGGATCCTACGAGCAGTACTTC
many | TRBJ2-1 | TRBV20-1 | - | CSAPVRAVAEQFF | TGCAGTGCCCCCGTGAGAGCGGTAGCCGAGCAGTTCTTC
- | TRBJ2-5 | TRBV6-2/TRBV6-3 | - | CASRGLNQETQYF | TGTGCCAGCCGCGGACTAAACCAAGAGACCCAGTACTTC
many | TRBJ2-1 | TRBV18 | TRBD1 | CASSPRSPGQGYNEQFF | TGTGCCAGCTCACCAAGAAGCCCCGGACAGGGCTACAATGAGCAGTTCTTC
- | TRBJ2-7 | TRBV6-1 | - | CASSGVGGRSYEQYF | TGTGCCAGCAGTGGAGTAGGGGGACGAAGTTACGAGCAGTACTTC
- | TRBJ2-2 | TRBV18 | TRBD2 | CASCPGLRTRPNTGELFF | TGTGCCAGCTGCCCGGGACTGAGGACTAGGCCGAACACCGGGGAGCTGTTTTTT
many | TRBJ2-3 | TRBV30 | - | CAWMGGGDTQYF | TGTGCCTGGATGGGGGGAGGAGATACGCAGTATTTT
medium-sized | TRBJ1-4 | TRBV7-8 | - | CASSRGTANEKLFF | TGTGCCAGCAGCCGGGGAACGGCAAATGAAAAACTGTTTTTT
few | TRBJ1-2 | TRBV27 | - | CASSLHRDTRDGYTF | TGTGCCAGCAGTTTACATCGGGACACCCGGGATGGCTACACCTTC
many | TRBJ1-5 | TRBV2 | - | CASSEVTRQPQHF | TGTGCCAGCAGTGAAGTGACAAGGCAGCCCCAGCATTTT
large | TRBJ2-6 | TRBV10-2 | - | CATHQGSGANVLTF | TGCGCCACACATCAGGGGTCTGGGGCCAACGTCCTGACTTTC
many | TRBJ2-5 | TRBV7-2 | - | CASSRAIQETQYF | TGTGCCAGCAGCAGGGCGATCCAAGAGACCCAGTACTTC
many | TRBJ2-5 | TRBV9 | TRBD1 | CASSAGQGASETQYF | TGTGCCAGCAGCGCCGGACAGGGGGCCTCGGAGACCCAGTACTTC
many | TRBJ1-2 | TRBV29-1 | - | CSVARGRGYGYTF | TGCAGCGTTGCCAGGGGACGGGGCTATGGCTACACCTTC
many | TRBJ2-1 | TRBV20-1 | TRBD1 | CSARASVIPGQGMSEQFF | TGCAGTGCTAGAGCTTCCGTCATTCCGGGACAGGGCATGAGTGAGCAGTTCTTC
many | TRBJ2-5 | TRBV4-3 | TRBD2 | CASSQGLAGSSETQYF | TGCGCCAGCAGCCAAGGACTAGCGGGGTCCTCGGAGACCCAGTACTTC
- | TRBJ2-7 | TRBV18 | TRBD2 | CASSATSGSDEQYF | TGTGCCAGCTCAGCGACTAGCGGGAGTGACGAGCAGTACTTC
many | TRBJ2-7 | TRBV4-3 | - | CASSQDFRGFRDEQYF | TGCGCCAGCAGCCAAGATTTCAGGGGCTTTAGGGACGAGCAGTACTTC
many | TRBJ2-3 | TRBV6-2/TRBV6-3 | TRBD2 | CASSYASGGTDTQYF | TGTGCCAGCAGTTACGCTAGCGGGGGTACAGATACGCAGTATTTT
many | TRBJ1-2 | TRBV7-2 | - | CASSSTAANYGYTF | TGTGCCAGCAGCTCGACAGCGGCTAACTATGGCTACACCTTC
many | TRBJ2-3 | TRBV27 | TRBD2 | CASSLSRPGLAGSDTQYF | TGTGCCAGCAGTTTATCTCGCCCGGGACTAGCAGGTTCAGATACGCAGTATTTT
medium-sized | TRBJ2-3 | TRBV10-3 | - | CAKIASPQYF | TGTGCCAAAATAGCTAGCCCGCAGTATTTT
many | TRBJ2-1 | TRBV5-1 | - | CASSLEGGSYNEQFF | TGCGCCAGCAGCTTGGAAGGGGGGTCCTACAATGAGCAGTTCTTC
medium-sized | TRBJ2-1 | TRBV5-1 | - | CASSLGRFMDEQFF | TGCGCCAGCAGCTTGGGACGGTTTATGGATGAGCAGTTCTTC
many | TRBJ2-2 | TRBV28 | TRBD1 | CASSLPPRGHGGELFF | TGTGCCAGCAGCTTACCTCCCAGGGGGCATGGCGGGGAGCTGTTTTTT
few | TRBJ1-1 | TRBV28 | - | CASSLWEGFGTEAFF | TGTGCCAGCAGTTTATGGGAAGGGTTTGGCACTGAAGCTTTCTTT
many | TRBJ2-2 | TRBV7-9 | - | CASSNRTGELFF | TGTGCCAGCAGCAACAGAACCGGGGAGCTGTTTTTT
many | TRBJ2-1 | TRBV27 | TRBD2 | CASSSLAGANEQFF | TGTGCCAGCAGTTCGCTAGCGGGAGCGAATGAGCAGTTCTTC
many | TRBJ1-1 | TRBV3-1 | TRBD1 | CASSPRRGTVGTEAFF | TGTGCCAGCAGCCCGAGAAGGGGGACAGTAGGTACTGAAGCTTTCTTT
many | TRBJ1-3 | TRBV12-3/TRBV12-4 | - | CASSLRAGNTIYF | TGTGCCAGCAGTTTAAGAGCTGGAAACACCATATATTTT
- | TRBJ1-5 | TRBV7-2 | - | CASSPGLTGLQPQHF | TGTGCCAGCAGCCCAGGGTTGACGGGCCTTCAGCCCCAGCATTTT
medium-sized | TRBJ2-7 | TRBV30 | TRBD2 | CAWGGAYEQYF | TGTGCCTGGGGGGGGGCCTACGAGCAGTACTTC
few | TRBJ2-7 | TRBV20-1 | TRBD1 | CSANPVGGTGDYEQYF | TGCAGTGCTAATCCCGTGGGGGGGACAGGGGACTACGAGCAGTACTTC
many | TRBJ1-1 | TRBV6-5 | - | CASSSLPPGMNTEAFF | TGTGCCAGCAGTTCCCTCCCCCCGGGGATGAACACTGAAGCTTTCTTT
medium-sized | TRBJ1-2 | TRBV12-3/TRBV12-4 | - | CASSLGGDGYTF | TGTGCCAGCAGTTTAGGGGGCGATGGCTACACCTTC
many | TRBJ2-2 | TRBV7-8 | TRBD2 | CASSQRGGPGTGELFF | TGTGCCAGCAGCCAGCGGGGGGGCCCTGGCACCGGGGAGCTGTTTTTT
- | TRBJ1-4 | TRBV6-5 | - | CASSYLGEIRNEKLFF | TGTGCCAGCAGTTACCTAGGCGAAATTCGTAATGAAAAACTGTTTTTT
many | TRBJ2-7 | TRBV18 | - | CASRAGSQSYEQYF | TGTGCCAGCCGCGCAGGGAGCCAATCCTACGAGCAGTACTTC